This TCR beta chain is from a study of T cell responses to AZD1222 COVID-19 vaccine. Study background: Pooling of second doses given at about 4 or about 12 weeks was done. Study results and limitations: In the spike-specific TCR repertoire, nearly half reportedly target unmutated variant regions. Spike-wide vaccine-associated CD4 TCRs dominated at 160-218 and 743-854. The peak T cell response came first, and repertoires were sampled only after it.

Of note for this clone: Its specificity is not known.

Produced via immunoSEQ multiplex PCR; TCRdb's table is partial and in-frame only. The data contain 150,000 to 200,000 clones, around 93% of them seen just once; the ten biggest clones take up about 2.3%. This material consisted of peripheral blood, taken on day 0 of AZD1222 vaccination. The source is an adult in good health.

The CDR3 here is CASSGLAGFGETQYF. DNA for the CDR3: TGTGCCAGCAGTGGACTAGCGGGGTTCGGGGAGACCCAGTACTTC. V is TRBV6-2 or TRBV6-3 and J is TRBJ2-5; the match to TRBD2 covers 12 bases. Germline V CDR1 and CDR2: MNHEY, SVGEGT. V trimming: 5 bases; J trimming: 5 bases; junction bases outside the gene matches: 6. The CDR3 extends over 15 amino acids.